This T cell receptor beta chain was retrieved from a study of cytomegalovirus exposure and HLA in healthy donors. Points from the study as a whole: Sequencing likely generated an artifact that appeared as a cluster of highly shared sequence variants. A later analysis linked a missense DCLRE1C variant to TCR beta V- and J-gene trimming. As a later analysis revealed, most CMV-associated TCR beta chains appeared HLA-restricted.

Both 60 Vbeta primers and 13 Jbeta primers went into the PCR. Produced via immunoSEQ multiplex PCR; TCRdb's table is partial and in-frame only. The sample consists of 120,000 to 150,000 clones, around three quarters of them appearing once. CDR3 size: 16 residues. The germline CDR1 and CDR2 sequences are LNHDA and SQIVND (reference sequence). J was trimmed by 3 bases and V by 6 bases; bases with no gene match: 10. In its sample, this clone was seen a few times. Its antigen is as yet unknown. The origin of this receptor is a man between 35 and 55 years old in good health and CMV-seropositive. V is TRBV19 and J is TRBJ2-3, with TRBD2 matching over 9 bases. What was sequenced was PBMCs. The CDR3 coding sequence is TGTGCCAGTAGGGGGAGGGCGGGAGGGCCTACAGATACGCAGTATTTT. Amino acids: CASRGRAGGPTDTQYF. Supplemented by reference TRBV19 and TRBJ2-3, the full variable domain reads DGGITQSPKYLFRKEGQNVTLSCEQNLNHDAMYWYRQDPGQGLRLIYYSQIVNDFQKGDIAEGYSVSREKKESFPLTVTSAQKNPTAFYLCASRGRAGGPTDTQYFGPGTRLTVL.